The entry below describes one T cell receptor delta chain. The target antigen is unknown. The TCRdb protein, from a much larger clone, departs from this DNA's translation at residue 11, likely by read error; the protein shown derives from the DNA. The data stem from a study of γδ T cells in repeated Plasmodium falciparum infection. At the level of the study: Four controlled malaria infections with P. falciparum NF54 spanned 644 days. Each infection was followed by sampling at 21 days, plus baseline and some pre-infection draws.

Study findings and constraints: Malian donors came from one small rural village, predominantly one ethnic group.

Sequencing covered both gamma and delta TCR chains per sample. TCRdb redid the clone calls on the multiplex PCR reads with CATT. The table has 90,000 or so delta-chain clones, 0.75% to 1% seen once; the top ten hold more than 9%. The V end was cut by 0 bases, the J end by 1 base, with 20 bases between. The CDR3 is 18 residues long. The germline CDR1 and CDR2 sequences are GEAIGNYY and EKD. Gammadelta T cells were flow-sorted from PBMC into Vgamma9/Vdelta2+ and Vdelta2-negative populations for bulk analysis. The rearrangement uses TRDV2 and TRDJ1; D not resolved. Germline matching of the DNA provided the J gene here, since TCRdb leaves it blank. Source material: gamma-delta T cells from blood. This TCR came from a pool of human donors (malaria-infected and uninfected, not separated). This CDR3 reads CACDTLDEGLEFTDKLIF. The CDR3 DNA is TGTGCCTGTGACACCCTTGACGAGGGGCTGGAGTTCACCGATAAACTCATCTTT.